Here is one TCR beta chain with its context. Its specificity is unknown. This entry belongs to a study of OX40 agonist ivuxolimab in advanced cancers. Study details: Three partial responders included one hepatocellular carcinoma patient and two cutaneous melanoma patients. Study findings and constraints: Not determined was the antigen specificity of the expanded peripheral T cells.

V lost 2 bases to trimming and J lost 4 bases, with 9 bases between them. CDR3 length: 13 amino acids. Germline CDR1 is SGHVS and CDR2 is FNYEAQ. TCRdb's table, derived via immunoSEQ multiplex PCR, lists solely in-frame clones and lacks some. The sample carries roughly 30,000 clones, over 90% recorded once. The chain couples TRBV7-6 to TRBJ2-7; no reliable D call. The sequences come from CD4+ or CD8+ T cells sorted from blood, collected in a trial of the OX40 agonist ivuxolimab. This clonotype was sampled from an adult with an advanced solid tumor such as melanoma, head and neck, liver or kidney cancer. CDR3 loop: CASSLPDEYEQYF. The CDR3 DNA reads as TGTGCCAGCAGCTTACCCGACGAATACGAGCAGTACTTC.